This entry describes one T cell receptor beta chain. Assay used: immunoSEQ multiplex PCR; TCRdb lists only in-frame clones, some missing. This repertoire shows fewer than 40,000 clones, approximately 94% found once; its top ten account for 0.35%. V trimming: 3 bases; J trimming: 3 bases; junction bases outside the gene matches: 12. Germline CDR1 is MNHEY and CDR2 is SMNVEV (reference sequence). The length of the CDR3 is 17 residues. This sample was taken from a study of T cell changes during pregnancy in multiple sclerosis. The chain couples TRBV27 to TRBJ1-2; 8 nucleotides agree with TRBD1. The TCR sequence derives from a female donor with multiple sclerosis, enrolled in a pregnancy study. This specimen consisted of CD4+ T cells from peripheral blood mononuclear cells, obtained after pregnancy. The CDR3 loop reads CASSFVAAGQGYYGYTF. The CDR3, as DNA: TGTGCCAGCAGTTTCGTCGCCGCTGGACAGGGCTACTATGGCTACACCTTC.